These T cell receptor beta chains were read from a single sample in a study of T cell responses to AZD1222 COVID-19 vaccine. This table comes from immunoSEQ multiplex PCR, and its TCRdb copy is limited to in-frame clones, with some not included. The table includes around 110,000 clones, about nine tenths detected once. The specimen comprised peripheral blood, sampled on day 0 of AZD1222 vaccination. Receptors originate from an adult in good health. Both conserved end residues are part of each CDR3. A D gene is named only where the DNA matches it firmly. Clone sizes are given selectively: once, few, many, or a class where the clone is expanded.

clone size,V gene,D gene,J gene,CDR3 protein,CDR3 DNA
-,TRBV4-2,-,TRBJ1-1,CASSSLSRNTEAFF,TGTGCCAGCAGCTCCCTTAGTAGGAACACTGAAGCTTTCTTT
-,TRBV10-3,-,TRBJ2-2,CASGADRGTGELFF,TGTGCCAGTGGAGCGGATCGGGGCACCGGGGAGCTGTTTTTT
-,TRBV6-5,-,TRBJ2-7,CASSYSSRFSYEQYF,TGTGCCAGCAGTTACTCGAGTAGGTTCTCCTACGAGCAGTACTTC
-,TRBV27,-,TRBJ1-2,CASSPSQGPYGYTF,TGTGCCAGCAGCCCGTCGCAGGGACCCTATGGCTACACCTTC
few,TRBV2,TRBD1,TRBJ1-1,CASSEQGGNTEAFF,TGTGCCAGCAGTGAACAGGGGGGGAACACTGAAGCTTTCTTT
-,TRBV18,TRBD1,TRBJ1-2,CASSHRQGANGYTF,TGTGCCAGCTCCCACCGCCAGGGGGCGAATGGCTACACCTTC
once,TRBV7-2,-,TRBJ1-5,CASSLRGPQHF,TGTGCCAGCAGCTTACGAGGGCCCCAGCATTTT
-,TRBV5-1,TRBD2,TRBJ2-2,CASSYGLAANTGELFF,TGCGCCAGCAGCTATGGACTAGCGGCTAACACCGGGGAGCTGTTTTTT
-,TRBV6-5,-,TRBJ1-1,CASRSTGGRAFF,TGTGCCAGCAGAAGTACCGGGGGACGAGCTTTCTTT
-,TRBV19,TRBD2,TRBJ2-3,CASSPGGSDTQYF,TGTGCCAGCTCCCCGGGGGGATCAGATACGCAGTATTTT
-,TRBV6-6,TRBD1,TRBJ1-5,CASSSPWGQRSQPQHF,TGTGCCAGCAGTTCCCCATGGGGACAGCGGAGTCAGCCCCAGCATTTT
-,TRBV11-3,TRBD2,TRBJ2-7,CASSLRAGGRSSYEQYF,TGTGCCAGCAGCTTGAGAGCGGGAGGGAGGTCCTCCTACGAGCAGTACTTC
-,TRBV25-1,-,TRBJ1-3,CASSEDMISGNTIYF,TGTGCCAGCAGTGAAGACATGATCTCTGGAAACACCATATATTTT
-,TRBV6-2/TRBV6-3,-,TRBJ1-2,CASSNPAGSYGYTF,TGTGCCAGCAGCAACCCTGCGGGGTCATATGGCTACACCTTC
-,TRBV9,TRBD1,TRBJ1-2,CASSLWDSIFYGYTF,TGTGCCAGCAGCTTATGGGACAGTATATTCTATGGCTACACCTTC
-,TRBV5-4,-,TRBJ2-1,CASSPPPRTGGGHNEQFF,TGTGCCAGCAGCCCTCCACCCAGGACAGGCGGGGGTCACAATGAGCAGTTCTTC
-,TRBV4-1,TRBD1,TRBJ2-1,CASSLTGGSYNEQFF,TGCGCCAGCAGCCTCACAGGGGGGTCCTACAATGAGCAGTTCTTC
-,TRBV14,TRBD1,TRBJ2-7,CASSPGTGIYEQYF,TGTGCCAGCAGCCCCGGGACAGGGATCTACGAGCAGTACTTC